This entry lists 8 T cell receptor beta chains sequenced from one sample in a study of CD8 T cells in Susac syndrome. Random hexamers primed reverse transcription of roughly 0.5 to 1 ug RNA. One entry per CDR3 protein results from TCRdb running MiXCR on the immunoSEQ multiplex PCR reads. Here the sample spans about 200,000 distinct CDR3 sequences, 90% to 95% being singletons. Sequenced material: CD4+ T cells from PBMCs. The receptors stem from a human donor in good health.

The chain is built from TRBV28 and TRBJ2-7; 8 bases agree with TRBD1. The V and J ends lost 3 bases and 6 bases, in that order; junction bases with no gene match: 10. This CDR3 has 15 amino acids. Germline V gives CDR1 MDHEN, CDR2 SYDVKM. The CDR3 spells CASSFTGQGLGEQYF. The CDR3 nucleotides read TGTGCCAGCAGTTTTACCGGACAGGGACTCGGCGAGCAGTACTTC.

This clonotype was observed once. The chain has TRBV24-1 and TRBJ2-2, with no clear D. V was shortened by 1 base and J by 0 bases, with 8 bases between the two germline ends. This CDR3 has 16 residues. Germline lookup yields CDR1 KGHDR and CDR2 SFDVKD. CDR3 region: CATSDFGIANTGELFF. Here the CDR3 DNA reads TGTGCCACCAGTGATTTTGGGATTGCGAACACCGGGGAGCTGTTTTTT.

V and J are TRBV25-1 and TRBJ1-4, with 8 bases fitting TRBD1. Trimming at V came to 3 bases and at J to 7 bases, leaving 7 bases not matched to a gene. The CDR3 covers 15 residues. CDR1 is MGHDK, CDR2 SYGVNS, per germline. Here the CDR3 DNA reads TGTGCCAGCAGTGACACCGGACAGGGTCTTGAAAAACTGTTTTTT. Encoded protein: CASSDTGQGLEKLFF.

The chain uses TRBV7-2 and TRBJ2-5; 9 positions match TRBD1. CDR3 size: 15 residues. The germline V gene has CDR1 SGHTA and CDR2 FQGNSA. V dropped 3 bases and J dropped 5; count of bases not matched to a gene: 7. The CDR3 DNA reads TGTGCCAGCAGCTTCGGACAGGGGAATCGGGAGACCCAGTACTTC. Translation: CASSFGQGNRETQYF.

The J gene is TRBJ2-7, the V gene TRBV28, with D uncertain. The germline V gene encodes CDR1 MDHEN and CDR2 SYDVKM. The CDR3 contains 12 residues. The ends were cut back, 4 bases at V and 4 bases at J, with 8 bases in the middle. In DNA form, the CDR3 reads TGTGCCAGCAGTTCCCCTATGTACGAGCAGTACTTC. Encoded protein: CASSSPMYEQYF.

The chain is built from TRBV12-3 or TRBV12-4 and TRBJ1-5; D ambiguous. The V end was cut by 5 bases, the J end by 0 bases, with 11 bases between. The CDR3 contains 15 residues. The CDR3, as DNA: TGTGCCAGCAGTGGTCAAGCAGCTAGCAATCAGCCCCAGCATTTT. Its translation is CASSGQAASNQPQHF.

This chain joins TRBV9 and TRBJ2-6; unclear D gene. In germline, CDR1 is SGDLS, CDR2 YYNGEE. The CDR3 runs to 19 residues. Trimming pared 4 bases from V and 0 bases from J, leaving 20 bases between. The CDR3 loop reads CASSLQGRTPRSGANVLTF. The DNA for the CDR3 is TGTGCCAGCAGCCTTCAAGGTAGGACCCCCCGCTCTGGGGCCAACGTCCTGACTTTC.

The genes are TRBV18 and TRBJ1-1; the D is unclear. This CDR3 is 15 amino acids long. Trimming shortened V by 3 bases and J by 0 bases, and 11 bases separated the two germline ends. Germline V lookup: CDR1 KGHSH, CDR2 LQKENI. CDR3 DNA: TGTGCCAGCTCACCCAAAACGAGCATGAACACTGAAGCTTTCTTT. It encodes CASSPKTSMNTEAFF.